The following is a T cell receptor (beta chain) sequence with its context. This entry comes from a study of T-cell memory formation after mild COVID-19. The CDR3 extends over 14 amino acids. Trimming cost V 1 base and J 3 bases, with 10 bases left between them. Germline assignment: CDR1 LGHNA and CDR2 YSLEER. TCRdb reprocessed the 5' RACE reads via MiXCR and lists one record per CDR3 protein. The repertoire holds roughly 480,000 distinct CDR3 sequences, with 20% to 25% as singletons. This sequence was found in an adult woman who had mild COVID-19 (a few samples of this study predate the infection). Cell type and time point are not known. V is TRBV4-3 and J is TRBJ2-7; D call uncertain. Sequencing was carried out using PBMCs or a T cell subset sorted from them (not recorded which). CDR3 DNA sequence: TGCGCCAGCAGCCAAGCCCACAACGTCTACGAGCAGTACTTC. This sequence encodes CASSQAHNVYEQYF.